The present TCR beta chain was sequenced within a study of T-cell reconstitution after alpha-beta-depleted transplantation in children. A TCRbeta library incorporating unique molecular identifiers was prepared. TCRdb recomputed calls from the PCR reads with MiXCR, one row per CDR3 protein. The sample includes a few hundred thousand distinct CDR3 sequences, roughly 8.2% of them seen just once. This clonotype has a handful of counts. Its antigen is currently unknown. The study, taken as a whole, reports: Some patients showed high day-60 TCRbeta diversity, which derived from surviving recipient T cells and thymic progenitors. Roughly two months post-transplant, alpha-beta T cells reportedly originated from several hundred graft clones that had expanded. Once a year had passed after transplant, T-cell counts and diversity came mostly from newly produced T cells.

This TCR was recovered from a female patient between 2 and 10 years old who had a stem cell transplant for Fanconi anemia, so the T cells may come from the graft donor. Sequences were derived from peripheral blood, sampled 360 days after TCRalphabeta/CD19-depleted stem cell transplant.

The CDR3 spells CSARTFGARTEAFF. The CDR3 DNA follows: TGCAGTGCTAGGACCTTCGGGGCGCGCACTGAAGCTTTCTTT. The chain recombines TRBV20-1 with TRBJ1-1, with D perhaps TRBD1 (5 bases). This CDR3 is built from 14 residues. With 3 bases removed from V and 4 bases from J, the gap between germline ends came to 15 bases. The germline gives CDR1 DFQATT, CDR2 SNEGSKA (reference sequence).